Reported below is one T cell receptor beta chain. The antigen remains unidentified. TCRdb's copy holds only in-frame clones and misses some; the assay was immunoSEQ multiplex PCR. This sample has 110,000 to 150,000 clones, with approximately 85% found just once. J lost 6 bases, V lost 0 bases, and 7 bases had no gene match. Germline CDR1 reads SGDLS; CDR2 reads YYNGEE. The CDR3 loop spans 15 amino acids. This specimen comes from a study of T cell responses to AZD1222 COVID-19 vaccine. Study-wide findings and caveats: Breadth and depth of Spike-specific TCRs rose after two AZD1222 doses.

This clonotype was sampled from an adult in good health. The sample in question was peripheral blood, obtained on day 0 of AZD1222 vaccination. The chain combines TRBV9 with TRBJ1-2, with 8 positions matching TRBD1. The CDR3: CASSVGQGRLDGYTF. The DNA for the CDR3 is TGTGCCAGCAGCGTAGGACAGGGGAGGTTGGATGGCTACACCTTC. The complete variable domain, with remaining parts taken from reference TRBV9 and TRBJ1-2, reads DSGVTQTPKHLITATGQRVTLRCSPRSGDLSVYWYQQSLDQGLQFLIQYYNGEERAKGNILERFSAQQFPDLHSELNLSSLELGDSALYFCASSVGQGRLDGYTFGSGTRLTVV.